Included here is one T cell receptor (beta chain) sequence, with context. Its cognate antigen is unknown. Profiled with immunoSEQ multiplex PCR; TCRdb holds only in-frame clones, not every one. The sample has approximately 160,000 clones, roughly nine tenths seen once; the top ten hold more than 2.5%. This entry comes from a study of cytomegalovirus exposure and HLA in healthy donors. Donors were drawn from the approximately 120-subject validation cohort, separate from the approximately 680-subject first cohort. CDR1 and CDR2 from the germline V gene are SGHNT and YENEEA. The CDR3 is 14 amino acids. V was pared by 5 bases and J by 1 base, with 3 bases of the junction left unmatched. Study-wide findings and caveats: The study found most TCR sequences rare, yet found some public TCRs in many donors. In a later analysis, first-cohort TCR clusters were found to tend to co-occur in the 120 validation repertoires. CMV antigen specificity was confirmed in vitro for a few CMV-associated chains.

The V call is TRBV11-3, the J call TRBJ2-7; 9 positions match TRBD1. This sequence originates from a young woman in good health and CMV-seropositive. The sample taken for sequencing was PBMCs. The CDR3 is CASSPGTGSYEQYF. The CDR3 DNA follows: TGTGCCAGCAGCCCCGGGACAGGGTCCTACGAGCAGTACTTC.